This T cell receptor beta chain is drawn from a study of cytomegalovirus exposure and HLA in healthy donors. Study-level background: The platform used for the roughly 130 validation repertoires matched that of the roughly 720 first-cohort repertoires, a later analysis reported.

Profiling relied on immunoSEQ multiplex PCR, and the TCRdb table lists in-frame clones only, not all of them. In the table there are a few hundred thousand clones, approximately 83% of which are singletons. It was the approximately 120-subject validation cohort, separate from the roughly 700-subject first cohort, to which the donors belonged. Comment on this clone: The antigen remains undetermined.

Findings of the study overall: High sensitivity and specificity were reportedly achieved when the classifier diagnosed cytomegalovirus status. Among TCR beta chains, those listed as cytomegalovirus-associated numbered over 150.

Trimming shortened V by 4 bases and J by 0 bases, and 10 bases separated the two germline ends. The CDR3 is 16 residues long. The germline gives CDR1 ENHRY, CDR2 SYGVKD. This chain connects TRBV10-3 to TRBJ2-6, with D perhaps TRBD1 (6 bases). The sequenced sample was PBMCs. This TCR was recovered from a woman in her late teens or twenties in good health and CMV-seronegative. This chain's CDR3 is CAISAGRGSGANVLTF. The CDR3 DNA is TGTGCCATCAGTGCGGGCAGGGGCTCTGGGGCCAACGTCCTGACTTTC.